The rows below give T cell receptor beta chains drawn from one sample of a study of T cell responses to AZD1222 COVID-19 vaccine. This table comes from immunoSEQ multiplex PCR, and its TCRdb copy is limited to in-frame clones, with some not included. The table records about 130,000 clones, more than 80% of them present only once. The sequenced sample was peripheral blood, obtained on day 0 of AZD1222 vaccination. The source of these receptors is an adult in good health. The CDR3 runs from the conserved cysteine through the conserved F or W. D genes are given only for firm matches. Where a row states a size, it is once, few, many or the class of an expanded clone; other rows omit it.

size	D	length	V	J	DNA	CDR3
once	-	15	TRBV18	TRBJ1-1	TGTGCCAGCTCAATACAATCAGGGTTGAACACTGAAGCTTTCTTT	CASSIQSGLNTEAFF
-	-	11	TRBV29-1	TRBJ1-1	TGCAGCTCGGGACAGAACACTGAAGCTTTCTTT	CSSGQNTEAFF
-	-	16	TRBV19	TRBJ2-2	TGTGCCAGTAGTGGACCCGGGAAAGCGAACACCGGGGAGCTGTTTTTT	CASSGPGKANTGELFF
-	-	11	TRBV18	TRBJ2-2	TGTGCCAGCTTAGACACCGGGGAGCTGTTTTTT	CASLDTGELFF
few	TRBD1	14	TRBV4-1	TRBJ1-5	TGCGCCAGCAGCGGGGGACAGGGGATTAGGCCCCAGCATTTT	CASSGGQGIRPQHF
once	-	12	TRBV30	TRBJ1-5	TGTGCCTGGAGTGTTTTGAGTCAGCCCCAGCATTTT	CAWSVLSQPQHF
-	-	12	TRBV6-5	TRBJ1-2	TGTGCCAGCACAGGGGATCGTGATGGCTACACCTTC	CASTGDRDGYTF
-	-	14	TRBV30	TRBJ2-7	TGTGCCTGGAACGGACATCTCGCGTCCGACGAGCAGTACTTC	CAWNGHLASDEQYF
-	-	15	TRBV2	TRBJ1-2	TGTGCCAGCAGTGAAGCGTCAGGAATTAACTATGGCTACACCTTC	CASSEASGINYGYTF
-	-	13	TRBV6-2/TRBV6-3	TRBJ1-5	TGTGCCAGCAGTCGAAGGGACAATCAGCCCCAGCATTTT	CASSRRDNQPQHF
-	-	14	TRBV5-4	TRBJ1-2	TGTGCCAGCAGCTTGGGCGGAGCTAACTATGGCTACACCTTC	CASSLGGANYGYTF
-	-	18	TRBV6-1	TRBJ2-2	TGTGCCAGCAGTGCTCGCCCTTTTATCGGGGTAGCACCCGGGGAGCTGTTTTTT	CASSARPFIGVAPGELFF
-	TRBD1	14	TRBV5-1	TRBJ1-1	TGCGCCAGCAGCCCGACAGGGGTCGGGACTGAAGCTTTCTTT	CASSPTGVGTEAFF
-	-	15	TRBV6-5	TRBJ1-5	TGTGCCAGCAGTTACGGTCCAGGGAAGGACCAGCCCCAGCATTTT	CASSYGPGKDQPQHF
-	TRBD1	15	TRBV7-9	TRBJ1-4	TGTGCCAGCAGCCCCGGACAGGGCGGGAGTGAAAAACTGTTTTTT	CASSPGQGGSEKLFF
once	-	15	TRBV18	TRBJ2-3	TGTGCCAGCTCACCCCCATGGCCCGGCACAGATACGCAGTATTTT	CASSPPWPGTDTQYF
-	TRBD2	14	TRBV30	TRBJ2-1	TGTGCCTGGTCCCGGGGGGGCTCCTACAATGAGCAGTTCTTC	CAWSRGGSYNEQFF
-	-	19	TRBV21-1	TRBJ2-2	TGTGCCAGCAGTCGGATAGTCGTAGGACTAGCGGGGAACACCGGGGAGCTGTTTTTT	CASSRIVVGLAGNTGELFF
-	-	13	TRBV10-3	TRBJ2-7	TGTGCCATCAGTGAAGGCCACTACCACGAGCAGTACTTC	CAISEGHYHEQYF
once	TRBD1	14	TRBV2	TRBJ2-3	TGTGCCAGACAGGGGGCTCGGGGCACAGATACGCAGTATTTT	CARQGARGTDTQYF
-	-	15	TRBV9	TRBJ1-3	TGTGCCAGCAGCGTAGGTGGGTCTCAGTGGGACACCATATATTTT	CASSVGGSQWDTIYF
-	-	13	TRBV7-3	TRBJ2-5	TGTGCCAGCAGCTCCTACTCTCAAGAGACCCAGTACTTC	CASSSYSQETQYF
-	TRBD1	14	TRBV5-1	TRBJ1-1	TGCGCCAGCAGCTCCTCGGGACAGGGCCCTGAAGCTTTCTTT	CASSSSGQGPEAFF
-	-	14	TRBV3-1/TRBV3-2	TRBJ1-2	TGTGCCAGCAGCCGTGCCGGGGGTCGGGGCGGCTACACCTTC	CASSRAGGRGGYTF
-	-	15	TRBV11-2	TRBJ1-1	TGTGCCAGCAGCTTAGATCTAGGGCCCGCCGGTTTGGCTTTCTTT	CASSLDLGPAGLAFF
-	-	12	TRBV19	TRBJ1-6	TGTGCCAGTAGTACCCCAACTACGCCCCTCCACTTT	CASSTPTTPLHF
-	TRBD1	16	TRBV28	TRBJ1-2	TGTGCCAGCAGCCTTATACAGGGGAGTCCTAACTATGGCTACACCTTC	CASSLIQGSPNYGYTF
-	-	15	TRBV30	TRBJ1-5	TGTGCCTGGAGTGTACGTCGAATTAGCAATCAGCCCCAGCATTTT	CAWSVRRISNQPQHF
few	TRBD1	15	TRBV9	TRBJ1-5	TGTGCCAGCAGCTTAACACAGGGGCCAAATCAGCCCCAGCATTTT	CASSLTQGPNQPQHF
-	TRBD2	13	TRBV2	TRBJ2-5	TGTGCCAGCAAACTAGCGGGCGAAGAGACCCAGTACTTC	CASKLAGEETQYF
-	-	13	TRBV10-1	TRBJ2-7	TGCGCCAGCCAAGCTTCGGGCTCCTACGAGCAGTACTTC	CASQASGSYEQYF
-	-	13	TRBV12-3/TRBV12-4	TRBJ1-5	TGTGCCAGCACCACCCAGGGTAACCAGCCCCAGCATTTT	CASTTQGNQPQHF
-	-	15	TRBV14	TRBJ2-7	TGTGCCAGCAGCCAGCGTACTCCTGGGTTGATCGAGCAGTACTTC	CASSQRTPGLIEQYF
-	-	13	TRBV5-6	TRBJ2-5	TGTGCCAGCAGCCCATATTTGCAAGAGACCCAGTACTTC	CASSPYLQETQYF
-	-	15	TRBV5-6	TRBJ2-1	TGTGCCAGCGCGGGTTTAGTCGACAGGACCAATGAGCAGTTCTTC	CASAGLVDRTNEQFF
few	-	12	TRBV21-1	TRBJ1-2	TGTGCCAGCAGCAAACGTAGTAAGGCTAACACCTTC	CASSKRSKANTF
-	-	13	TRBV18	TRBJ1-1	TGTGCCAGCTTGGGAAATACGAACACTGAAGCTTTCTTT	CASLGNTNTEAFF